This T cell receptor beta chain was sequenced in a study of T-cell reconstitution after alpha-beta-depleted transplantation in children. Study-level points and caveats: Surviving recipient T cells and intrathymic progenitors accounted for some patients' high TCRbeta diversity at day 60. After transplant, at about two months, alpha-beta T cells were reportedly derived from several hundred expanded graft clones. Newly made T cells mostly supplied T-cell counts and diversity one year after transplant.

The authors prepared the TCRbeta library with unique molecular identifiers. MiXCR, applied by TCRdb to the PCR reads, yields one record per CDR3 protein. The table lists around 670,000 distinct CDR3 sequences, under 15% of them singletons. V dropped 2 bases and J dropped 4 bases, with 10 bases sitting between them. The germline V gene has CDR1 MNHEY and CDR2 SVGAGI. The CDR3 spans 14 residues. This clonotype has at least ten counts. What it binds is unknown. The clonotype comes from a girl aged 2 to 10 with congenital amegakaryocytic thrombocytopenia, due to receive a stem cell transplant. This sequence joins TRBV6-5 and TRBJ2-3; tentatively, D is TRBD2 (5 bases). This specimen consisted of PBMCs, obtained before TCRalphabeta/CD19-depleted stem cell transplant. In DNA form, the CDR3 reads TGTGCCAGCAGTTACGACAAGGACTCAGATACGCAGTATTTT. Translating gives CASSYDKDSDTQYF.